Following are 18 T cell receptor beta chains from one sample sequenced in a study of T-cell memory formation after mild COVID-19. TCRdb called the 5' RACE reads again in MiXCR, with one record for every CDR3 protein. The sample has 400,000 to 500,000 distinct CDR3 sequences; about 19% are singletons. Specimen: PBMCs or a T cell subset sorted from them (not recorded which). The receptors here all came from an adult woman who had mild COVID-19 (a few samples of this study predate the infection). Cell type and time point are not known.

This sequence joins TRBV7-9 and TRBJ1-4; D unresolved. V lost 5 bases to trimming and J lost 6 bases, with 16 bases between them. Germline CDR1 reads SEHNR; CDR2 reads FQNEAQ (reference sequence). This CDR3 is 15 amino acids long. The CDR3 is CASSPQDEIHEKLFF. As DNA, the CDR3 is TGTGCCAGCAGCCCCCAGGACGAGATACATGAAAAACTGTTTTTT. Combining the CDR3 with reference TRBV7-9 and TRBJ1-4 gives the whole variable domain DTGVSQNPRHKITKRGQNVTFRCDPISEHNRLYWYRQTLGQGPEFLTYFQNEAQLEKSRLLSDRFSAERPKGSFSTLEIQRTEQGDSAMYLCASSPQDEIHEKLFFGSGTQLSVL.

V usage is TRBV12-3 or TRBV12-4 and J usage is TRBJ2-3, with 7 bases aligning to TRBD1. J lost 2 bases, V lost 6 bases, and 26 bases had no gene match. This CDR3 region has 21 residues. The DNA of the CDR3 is TGTGCCAGCAGCCCAGGGTCCATTACCCGGGGACAGATGGGACCCACAGATACGCAGTATTTT. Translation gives CASSPGSITRGQMGPTDTQYF.

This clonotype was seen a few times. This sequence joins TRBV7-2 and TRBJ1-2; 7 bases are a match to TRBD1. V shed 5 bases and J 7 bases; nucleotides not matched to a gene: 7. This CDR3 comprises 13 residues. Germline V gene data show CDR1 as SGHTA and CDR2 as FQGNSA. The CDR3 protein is CASSRPGQSGYTF. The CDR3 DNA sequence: TGTGCCAGCAGCCGACCGGGACAGTCTGGCTACACCTTC.

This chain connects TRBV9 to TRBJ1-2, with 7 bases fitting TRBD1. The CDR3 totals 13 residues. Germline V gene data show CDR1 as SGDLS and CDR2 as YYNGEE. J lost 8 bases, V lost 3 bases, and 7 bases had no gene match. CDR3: CASSADREYGYTF. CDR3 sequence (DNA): TGTGCCAGCAGCGCCGACAGGGAGTACGGCTACACCTTC. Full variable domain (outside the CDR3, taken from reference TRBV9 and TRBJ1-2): DSGVTQTPKHLITATGQRVTLRCSPRSGDLSVYWYQQSLDQGLQFLIQYYNGEERAKGNILERFSAQQFPDLHSELNLSSLELGDSALYFCASSADREYGYTFGSGTRLTVV.

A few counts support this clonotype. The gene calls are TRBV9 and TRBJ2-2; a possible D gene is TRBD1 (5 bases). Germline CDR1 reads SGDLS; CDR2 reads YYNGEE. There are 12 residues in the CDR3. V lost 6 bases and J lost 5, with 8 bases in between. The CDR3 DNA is TGTGCCAGCAACAAGGGGACCGGGGAGCTGTTTTTT. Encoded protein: CASNKGTGELFF.

The CDR3 spells CASSQLLAGGPYEQYF. The CDR3 DNA is TGCGCCAGCAGCCAATTACTAGCGGGGGGGCCATACGAGCAGTACTTC. J is TRBJ2-7 and V is TRBV4-1; 13 bases line up with TRBD2. This CDR3 contains 16 residues. CDR1 is MGHRA and CDR2 is YSYEKL in the germline V gene. Germline trimming cut 2 bases from V and 4 bases from J; bases unmatched to any gene: 5.

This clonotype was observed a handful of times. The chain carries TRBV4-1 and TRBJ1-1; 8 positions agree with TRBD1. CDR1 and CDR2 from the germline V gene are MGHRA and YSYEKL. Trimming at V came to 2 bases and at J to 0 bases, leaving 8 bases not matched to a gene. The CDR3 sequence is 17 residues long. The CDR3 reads CASSQLGQAFLNTEAFF. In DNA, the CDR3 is TGCGCCAGCAGCCAACTGGGACAGGCCTTCTTGAACACTGAAGCTTTCTTT.

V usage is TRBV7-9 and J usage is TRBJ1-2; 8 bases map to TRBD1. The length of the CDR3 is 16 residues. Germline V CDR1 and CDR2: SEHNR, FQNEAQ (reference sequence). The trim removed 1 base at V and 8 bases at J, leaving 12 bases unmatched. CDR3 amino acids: CASSLVLLDREGGYTF. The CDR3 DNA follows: TGTGCCAGCAGCTTAGTATTGCTGGACAGGGAAGGCGGCTACACCTTC.

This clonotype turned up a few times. The CDR3 protein is CASSLQGHSYEQYF. The CDR3 DNA reads as TGTGCCAGCAGCCTCCAGGGCCACTCCTACGAGCAGTACTTC. This chain joins TRBV27 and TRBJ2-7; the D gene is possibly TRBD1 (5 bases). This CDR3 comprises 14 residues. Germline V CDR1 and CDR2: MNHEY, SMNVEV (reference sequence). Trimming left V 6 bases short and J 0 bases short, with 12 bases between.

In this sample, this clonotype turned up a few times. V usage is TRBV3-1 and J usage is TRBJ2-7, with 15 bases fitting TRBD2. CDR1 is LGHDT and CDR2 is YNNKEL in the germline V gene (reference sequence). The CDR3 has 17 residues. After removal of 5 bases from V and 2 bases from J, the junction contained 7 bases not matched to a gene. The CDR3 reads CASSARTSGRGPYEQYF. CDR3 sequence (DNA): TGTGCCAGCAGCGCCCGGACTAGCGGGAGGGGGCCCTACGAGCAGTACTTC.

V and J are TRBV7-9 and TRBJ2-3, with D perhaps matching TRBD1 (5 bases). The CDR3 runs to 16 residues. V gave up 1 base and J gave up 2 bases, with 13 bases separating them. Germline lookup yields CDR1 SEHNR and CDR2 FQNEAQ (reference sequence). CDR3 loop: CASSLDQGANTDTQYF. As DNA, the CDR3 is TGTGCCAGCAGCTTAGATCAAGGGGCAAACACAGATACGCAGTATTTT.

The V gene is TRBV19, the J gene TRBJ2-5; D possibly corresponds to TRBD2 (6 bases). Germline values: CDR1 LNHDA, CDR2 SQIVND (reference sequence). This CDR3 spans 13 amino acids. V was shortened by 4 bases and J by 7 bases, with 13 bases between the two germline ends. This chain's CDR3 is CASSTGLTGTQYF. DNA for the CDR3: TGTGCCAGTAGTACTGGACTAACGGGGACCCAGTACTTC.

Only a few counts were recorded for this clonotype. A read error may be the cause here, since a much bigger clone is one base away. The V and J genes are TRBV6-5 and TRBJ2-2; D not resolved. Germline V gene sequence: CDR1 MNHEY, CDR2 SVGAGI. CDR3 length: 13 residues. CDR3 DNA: TGTGCCAGCAGTTACTCGAACAGCGGGGAGCTGTTTTTT. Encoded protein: CASSYSNSGELFF.

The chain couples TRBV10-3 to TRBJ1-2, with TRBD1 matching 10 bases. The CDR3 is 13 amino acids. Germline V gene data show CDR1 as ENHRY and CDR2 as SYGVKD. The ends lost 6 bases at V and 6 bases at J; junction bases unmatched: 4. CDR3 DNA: TGTGCCATCAGGGGGACAGGGGCGGATGGCTACACCTTC. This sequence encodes CAIRGTGADGYTF.

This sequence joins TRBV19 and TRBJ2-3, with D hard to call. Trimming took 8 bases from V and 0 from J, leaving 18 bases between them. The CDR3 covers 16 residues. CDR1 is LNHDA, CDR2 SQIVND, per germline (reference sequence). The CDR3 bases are TGTGCCAGTTTGGCCAAATTATCCTTTAGCACAGATACGCAGTATTTT. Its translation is CASLAKLSFSTDTQYF.

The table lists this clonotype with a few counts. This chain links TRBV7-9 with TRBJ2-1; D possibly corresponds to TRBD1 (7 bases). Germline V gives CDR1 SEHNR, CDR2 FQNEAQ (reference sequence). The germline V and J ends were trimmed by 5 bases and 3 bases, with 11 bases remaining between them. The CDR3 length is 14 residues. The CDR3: CASSPRGDYNEQFF. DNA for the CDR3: TGTGCCAGCAGCCCCAGGGGGGACTACAATGAGCAGTTCTTC.

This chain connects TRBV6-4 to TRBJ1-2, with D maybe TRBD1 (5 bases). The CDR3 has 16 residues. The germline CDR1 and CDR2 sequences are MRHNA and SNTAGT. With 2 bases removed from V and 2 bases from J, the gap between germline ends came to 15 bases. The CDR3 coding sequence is TGTGCCAGCAGTGACGTATTTAGGACAAAGAACTATGGCTACACCTTC. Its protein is CASSDVFRTKNYGYTF.

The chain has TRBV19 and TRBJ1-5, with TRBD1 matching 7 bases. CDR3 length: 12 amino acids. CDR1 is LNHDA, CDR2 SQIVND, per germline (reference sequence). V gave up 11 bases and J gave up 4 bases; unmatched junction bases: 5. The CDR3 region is CAAQGGNQPQHF. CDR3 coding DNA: TGTGCCGCTCAGGGGGGGAATCAGCCCCAGCATTTT.